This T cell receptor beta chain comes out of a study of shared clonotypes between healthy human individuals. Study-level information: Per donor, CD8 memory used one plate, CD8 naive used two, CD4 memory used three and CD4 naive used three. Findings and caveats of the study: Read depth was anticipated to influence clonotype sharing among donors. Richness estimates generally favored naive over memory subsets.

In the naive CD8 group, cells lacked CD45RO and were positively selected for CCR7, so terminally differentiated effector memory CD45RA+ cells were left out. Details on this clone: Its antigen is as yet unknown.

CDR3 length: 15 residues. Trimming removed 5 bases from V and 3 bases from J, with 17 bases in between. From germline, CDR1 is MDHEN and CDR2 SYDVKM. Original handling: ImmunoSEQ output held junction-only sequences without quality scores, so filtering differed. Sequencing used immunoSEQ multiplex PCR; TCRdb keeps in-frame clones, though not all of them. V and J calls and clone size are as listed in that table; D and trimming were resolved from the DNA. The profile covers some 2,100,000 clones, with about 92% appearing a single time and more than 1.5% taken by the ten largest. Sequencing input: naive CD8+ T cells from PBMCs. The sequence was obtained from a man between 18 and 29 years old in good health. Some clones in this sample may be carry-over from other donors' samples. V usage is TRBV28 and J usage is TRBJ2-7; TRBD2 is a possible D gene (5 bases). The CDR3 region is CASSLEGSGIYEQYF. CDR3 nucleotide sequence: TGTGCCAGCAGTCTTGAAGGCTCGGGGATCTACGAGCAGTACTTC.